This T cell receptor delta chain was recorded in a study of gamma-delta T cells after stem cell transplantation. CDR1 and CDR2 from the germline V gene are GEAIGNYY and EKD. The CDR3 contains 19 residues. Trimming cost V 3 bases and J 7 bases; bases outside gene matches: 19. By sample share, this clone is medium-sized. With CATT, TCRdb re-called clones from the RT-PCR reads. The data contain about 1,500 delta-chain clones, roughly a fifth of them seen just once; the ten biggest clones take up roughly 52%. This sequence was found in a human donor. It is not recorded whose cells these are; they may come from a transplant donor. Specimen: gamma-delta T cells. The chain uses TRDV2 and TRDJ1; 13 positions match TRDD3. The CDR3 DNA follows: TGTGCCTGTGACGGATTACTGGGGGATACGCGACAATCTTCTGTTAAACTCATCTTT. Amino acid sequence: CACDGLLGDTRQSSVKLIF.